This T cell receptor (beta chain) was identified during a study of Ad26.COV2.S vaccination and SARS-CoV-2 variants. Treatment denoted: 19 received Ad26.COV2.S at low or high dose, single or two shots; roughly 5 received placebo; per-sample allocation not given. After the first vaccine or placebo injection, samples were drawn on day 63. Assay used: immunoSEQ multiplex PCR; TCRdb lists only in-frame clones, some missing. The sample includes about 460,000 clones, 89% seen only once; the top ten take 1.5% to 2%. The specimen was peripheral blood, collected in a trial of Ad26.COV2.S vaccine versus placebo. The sequence came from a person aged 18-60 years who received the Ad26.COV2.S COVID-19 vaccine or a placebo.

The CDR3 nucleotides read TGTGCCATCAGGCCCGGGACACGGGGGGTCGAGCAGTACTTC. Its protein is CAIRPGTRGVEQYF. The chain carries TRBV10-3 and TRBJ2-7, with D perhaps matching TRBD2 (7 bases). Trimming stripped 6 bases from V and 6 bases from J, with 18 bases between. The CDR3 sequence is 14 residues long. Germline values: CDR1 ENHRY, CDR2 SYGVKD.